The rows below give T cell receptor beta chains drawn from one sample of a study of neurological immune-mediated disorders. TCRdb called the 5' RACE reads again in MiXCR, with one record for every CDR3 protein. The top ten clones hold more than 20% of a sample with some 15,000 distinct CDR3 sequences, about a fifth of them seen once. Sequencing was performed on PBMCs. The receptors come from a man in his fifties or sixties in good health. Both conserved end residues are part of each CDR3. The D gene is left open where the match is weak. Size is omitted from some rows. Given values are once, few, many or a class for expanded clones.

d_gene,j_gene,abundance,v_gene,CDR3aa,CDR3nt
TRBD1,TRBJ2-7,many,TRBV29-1,CSVEVRDSAYEQYF,TGCAGCGTTGAAGTACGGGACAGCGCGTACGAGCAGTACTTC
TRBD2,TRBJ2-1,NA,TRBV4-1,CASSQDSASGYNEQFF,TGCGCCAGCAGCCAAGATTCGGCTAGCGGATACAATGAGCAGTTCTTC
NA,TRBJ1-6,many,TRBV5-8,CASSLNRESPLHF,TGTGCCAGCAGCTTGAATCGGGAATCACCCCTCCACTTT
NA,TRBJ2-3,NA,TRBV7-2,CASSSSTDTQYF,TGTGCCAGCAGCTCTAGCACAGATACGCAGTATTTT
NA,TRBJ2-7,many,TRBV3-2,CASSQGQDTYEQYF,TGTGCCAGCAGCCAGGGACAGGATACCTACGAGCAGTACTTC
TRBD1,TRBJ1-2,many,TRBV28,CASSLGQGAGGYTF,TGTGCCAGCAGTCTGGGACAGGGGGCCGGCGGCTACACCTTC
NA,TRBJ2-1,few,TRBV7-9,CASRPYNEQFF,TGTGCCAGCAGACCGTACAATGAGCAGTTCTTC
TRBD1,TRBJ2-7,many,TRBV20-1,CSARTGGFYEQYF,TGCAGTGCTCGGACAGGGGGATTCTACGAGCAGTACTTC
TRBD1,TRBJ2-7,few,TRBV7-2,CASSLVGTGRLGEQYF,TGTGCCAGCAGCTTAGTCGGGACAGGGAGGTTAGGGGAGCAGTACTTC
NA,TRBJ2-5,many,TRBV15,CATSRRTKETQYF,TGTGCCACCAGCAGACGGACTAAAGAGACCCAGTACTTC
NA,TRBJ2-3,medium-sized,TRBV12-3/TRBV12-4,CASSLQQISTDTQYF,TGTGCCAGCAGTCTCCAGCAGATATCCACAGATACGCAGTATTTT
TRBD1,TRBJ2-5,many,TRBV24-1,CATSDVPGQGYQETQYF,TGTGCCACCAGTGACGTACCGGGACAGGGGTACCAAGAGACCCAGTACTTC
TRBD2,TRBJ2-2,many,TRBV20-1,CSARGLAGRRRGELFF,TGCAGTGCTAGAGGGCTAGCGGGACGACGACGAGGGGAGCTGTTTTTT
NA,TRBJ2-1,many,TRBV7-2,CASSFQGGRDEQFF,TGTGCCAGCAGCTTCCAGGGGGGTCGGGATGAGCAGTTCTTC